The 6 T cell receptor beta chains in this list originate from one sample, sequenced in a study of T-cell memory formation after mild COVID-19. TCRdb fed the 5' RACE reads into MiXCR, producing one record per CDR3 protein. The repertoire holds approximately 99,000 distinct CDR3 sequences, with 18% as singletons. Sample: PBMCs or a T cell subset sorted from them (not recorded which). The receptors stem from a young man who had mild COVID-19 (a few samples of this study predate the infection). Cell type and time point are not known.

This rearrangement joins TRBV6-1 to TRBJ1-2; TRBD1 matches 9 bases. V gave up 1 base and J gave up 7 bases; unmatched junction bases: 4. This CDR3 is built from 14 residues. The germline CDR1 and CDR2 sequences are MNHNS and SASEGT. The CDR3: CASSEVGTGTGYTF. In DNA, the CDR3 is TGTGCCAGCAGTGAAGTTGGGACAGGGACTGGCTACACCTTC.

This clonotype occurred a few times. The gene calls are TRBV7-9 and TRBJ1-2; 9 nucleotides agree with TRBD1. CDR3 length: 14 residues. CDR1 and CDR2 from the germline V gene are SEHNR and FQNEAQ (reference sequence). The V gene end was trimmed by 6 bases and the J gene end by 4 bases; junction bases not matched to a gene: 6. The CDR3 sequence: CASSRQGGGYGYTF. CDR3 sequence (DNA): TGTGCCAGCAGTCGACAGGGGGGCGGCTATGGCTACACCTTC.

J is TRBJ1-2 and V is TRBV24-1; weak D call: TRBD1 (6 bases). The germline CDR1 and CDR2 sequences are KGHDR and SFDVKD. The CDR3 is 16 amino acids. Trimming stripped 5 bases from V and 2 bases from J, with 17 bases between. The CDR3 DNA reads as TGTGCCACCAGTGGGGGGCATTCAGGACCCAACTATGGCTACACCTTC. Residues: CATSGGHSGPNYGYTF.

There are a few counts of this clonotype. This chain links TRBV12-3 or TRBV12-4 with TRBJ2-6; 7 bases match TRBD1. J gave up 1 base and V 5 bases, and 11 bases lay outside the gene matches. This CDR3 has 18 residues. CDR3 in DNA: TGTGCCAGCAGTCAGCTTTGGGACAGCTATTCTGGGGCCAACGTCCTGACTTTC. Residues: CASSQLWDSYSGANVLTF.

The CDR3 sequence is CASSLEPQGARGTEAFF. CDR3 DNA: TGCGCCAGCAGCTTGGAGCCACAGGGGGCGCGTGGCACTGAAGCTTTCTTT. The V call is TRBV5-1, the J call TRBJ1-1, with 9 bases identical to TRBD1. V shed 0 bases and J 4 bases; nucleotides not matched to a gene: 10. The CDR3 contains 17 residues. The germline gives CDR1 SGHRS, CDR2 YFSETQ.

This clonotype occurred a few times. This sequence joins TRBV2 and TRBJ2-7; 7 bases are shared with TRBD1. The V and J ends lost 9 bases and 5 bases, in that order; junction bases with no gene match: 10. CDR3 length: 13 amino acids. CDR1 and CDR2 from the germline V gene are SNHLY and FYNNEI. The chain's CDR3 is CASSKDRRHEQYV. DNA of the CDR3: TGTGCCAGTTCCAAGGACAGGCGGCACGAGCAGTACGTC.